The T cell receptor (beta chain) described here comes from a study of T cell repertoires in cytomegalovirus infection. General study points: Using cumulative public TCR beta family frequency, the authors identified those who carried CMV together with the relevant HLA.

The trim removed 5 bases at V and 0 bases at J, leaving 4 bases unmatched. CDR3 length: 16 residues. From germline, CDR1 is SGHVS and CDR2 FNYEAQ. TCRdb independently ran MiXCR on the reads; one entry per CDR3 protein. The profile shows 400,000 or so distinct CDR3 sequences, approximately 32% of them singletons. Ten or more counts support this clonotype. Its antigen remains unidentified. V usage is TRBV7-6 and J usage is TRBJ2-2, with 9 nucleotides matching TRBD2. The material sequenced was PBMCs. The TCR was taken from a human donor in good health (CMV status not recorded). Some clones in this sample may be carry-over from other donors' samples. The CDR3 is CASSPTSGSNTGELFF. CDR3 bases: TGTGCCAGCAGCCCTACTAGCGGGTCGAACACCGGGGAGCTGTTTTTT.